These 29 T cell receptor beta chains originate from one sample sequenced in a study of human T cells and chemical hapten exposure. TCRdb fed the RACE reads into MiXCR, producing one record per CDR3 protein. The data contain some 36,000 distinct CDR3 sequences, approximately 10% of them singletons. The time point: pre-sensitization, week 0. Treatment in this sample: therapeutic diphenylcyclopropenone sensitization with weekly scalp DPC. Total RNA was extracted from unfractionated whole blood. The sample was whole blood, taken in connection with sensitization to the hapten diphenylcyclopropenone (DPC). Receptor source: a man aged 50-59 years with alopecia areata. Some clones in this sample may be carry-over from other donors' samples.

This clonotype has a count of ten or more. The DNA of the CDR3 is TGCAGTGCTAGACTGCTTAATAGCAATCAGCCCCAGCATTTT. It yields the protein CSARLLNSNQPQHF. The genes are TRBV20-1 and TRBJ1-5, with no clear D. This CDR3 comprises 14 residues. The germline CDR1 and CDR2 sequences are DFQATT and SNEGSKA (reference sequence). Trimming took 2 bases from V and 0 from J, leaving 8 bases between them.

The chain has TRBV28 and TRBJ2-3; D unclear. Trimming took 6 bases from V and 0 from J, leaving 4 bases between them. The germline V gene has CDR1 MDHEN and CDR2 SYDVKM. This CDR3 region has 12 residues. The CDR3 region is CASRTSTDTQYF. CDR3 DNA: TGTGCCAGCAGGACCAGCACAGATACGCAGTATTTT.

This clonotype was found a few times. This rearrangement joins TRBV3-1 to TRBJ1-5; the D gene is possibly TRBD1 (5 bases). The CDR3 is 13 residues long. V lost 4 bases and J lost 5, with 9 bases in between. Per germline, CDR1 LGHDT and CDR2 YNNKEL (reference sequence). Written as DNA, the CDR3 is TGTGCCAGCAGCCTCGGGACGGATCAGCCCCAGCATTTT. This gives the protein CASSLGTDQPQHF.

The rearrangement joins TRBV20-1 to TRBJ1-6; TRBD1 might be the D (5 bases). The germline V gene has CDR1 DFQATT and CDR2 SNEGSKA (reference sequence). The CDR3 length is 13 residues. V lost 5 bases and J 5 bases, leaving 10 bases between the germline ends. CDR3 nucleotides: TGCAGTGCTGGGGGGGTAAATAATTCACCCCTCCACTTT. This encodes CSAGGVNNSPLHF.

This clonotype was found once. The chain links TRBV28 to TRBJ1-2; D unresolved. The CDR3 sequence is 14 residues long. V gave up 2 bases and J gave up 4 bases, with 11 bases separating them. Germline values: CDR1 MDHEN, CDR2 SYDVKM. The CDR3 protein is CASSLGREIYGYTF. DNA of the CDR3: TGTGCCAGCAGTTTAGGCCGCGAAATCTATGGCTACACCTTC.

This clonotype occurred many times. This chain joins TRBV18 and TRBJ2-3; D is possibly TRBD2 (5 bases). Per germline, CDR1 KGHSH and CDR2 LQKENI. The CDR3 is 15 residues long. Trimming removed 3 bases from V and 0 bases from J, with 10 bases in between. Written as DNA, the CDR3 is TGTGCCAGCTCACCTTACCGGGAAAGCACAGATACGCAGTATTTT. Protein: CASSPYRESTDTQYF. The variable domain in full, completed from reference TRBV18 and TRBJ2-3, reads NAGVMQNPRHLVRRRGQEARLRCSPMKGHSHVYWYRQLPEEGLKFMVYLQKENIIDESGMPKERFSAEFPKEGPSILRIQQVVRGDSAAYFCASSPYRESTDTQYFGPGTRLTVL.

This clonotype was seen at least ten times. The V call is TRBV28, the J call TRBJ2-5; 7 nucleotides agree with TRBD1. Germline trimming cut 5 bases from V and 4 bases from J; bases unmatched to any gene: 7. CDR3 length equals 14 residues. Per germline, CDR1 MDHEN and CDR2 SYDVKM. The CDR3 DNA sequence: TGTGCCAGCAGTACCCAGGGGGTAGCAGAGACCCAGTACTTC. It translates to CASSTQGVAETQYF.

This clonotype was detected ten times or more. CDR3 region: CSARSASGASYEQYF. The DNA for the CDR3 is TGCAGTGCTAGAAGCGCTAGCGGAGCCTCCTACGAGCAGTACTTC. The rearrangement uses TRBV20-1 and TRBJ2-7, with TRBD2 identical over 7 bases. Germline CDR1 is DFQATT and CDR2 is SNEGSKA (reference sequence). The CDR3 covers 15 residues. Trimming removed 2 bases from V and 0 bases from J; junction bases left unmatched: 7.

For this clonotype: The junction departs from the called germline gene at one end, perhaps through a read error. The CDR3 here is CVSSPRVEAYEQYF. The CDR3 region has the DNA TGTGTCAGCTCACCACGGGTCGAAGCCTACGAGCAGTACTTC. This chain connects TRBV18 to TRBJ2-7; D gene unclear. Looked up from germline, CDR1 is KGHSH and CDR2 is LQKENI. CDR3 length: 14 residues.

This sequence joins TRBV10-3 and TRBJ2-7; D gene unclear. V gave up 4 bases and J gave up 2 bases, with 12 bases separating them. The length of the CDR3 is 14 residues. Germline values: CDR1 ENHRY, CDR2 SYGVKD. CDR3 amino acids: CAISASESTYEQYF. Here the CDR3 DNA reads TGTGCCATCAGTGCCAGCGAGAGTACCTACGAGCAGTACTTC.

The chain combines TRBV10-3 with TRBJ2-3; 12 bases match TRBD2. Germline-derived CDR1 and CDR2 are ENHRY and SYGVKD. This CDR3 comprises 17 residues. Trimming at V came to 2 bases and at J to 2 bases, leaving 5 bases not matched to a gene. CDR3 residues: CAISETSGRLVTDTQYF. DNA of the CDR3: TGTGCCATCAGTGAGACTAGCGGGAGGTTAGTCACAGATACGCAGTATTTT.

This clonotype has just a few counts. The rearrangement links TRBV3-1 to TRBJ1-1, with D uncertain. Germline CDR1 and CDR2: LGHDT and YNNKEL (reference sequence). The CDR3 loop spans 13 amino acids. V lost 0 bases and J lost 5, with 7 bases in between. CDR3 sequence: CASSQDTPTEAFF. Written as DNA, the CDR3 is TGTGCCAGCAGCCAAGATACCCCGACTGAAGCTTTCTTT.

In this sample, this clonotype turned up many times. The V and J genes are TRBV4-2 and TRBJ2-1; TRBD2 matches at 8 bases. This CDR3 has 16 residues. J lost 4 bases, V lost 0 bases, and 5 bases had no gene match. CDR1 and CDR2 (germline): LGHNA, YNFKEQ. Here the CDR3 DNA reads TGTGCCAGCAGCCAAGAGAATACGGGAGGGTACAATGAGCAGTTCTTC. Protein: CASSQENTGGYNEQFF.

This clonotype was observed a handful of times. The DNA of the CDR3 is TGTGCCAGCAGCTTCGGTACTCTCCTAGCGCAATATAAGACTGAGCAGTTCTTC. Amino acids: CASSFGTLLAQYKTEQFF. The chain combines TRBV7-8 with TRBJ2-1; D might be TRBD2 (6 bases). V was clipped by 3 bases and J by 9 bases, with 27 bases between them. The germline V gene encodes CDR1 SGHVS and CDR2 FQNEAQ. CDR3 length equals 18 residues.

This clonotype was seen repeatedly, ten times or more. The DNA for the CDR3 is TGCAGTGCTCCCAAACAGGGAAACACCGGGGAGCTGTTTTTT. Amino acids: CSAPKQGNTGELFF. The chain couples TRBV20-1 to TRBJ2-2; tentative D call: TRBD1 (6 bases). V was pared by 5 bases and J by 2 bases, with 12 bases between. The germline V gene has CDR1 DFQATT and CDR2 SNEGSKA (reference sequence). This CDR3 region has 14 residues.

Many counts were recorded for this clonotype. V and J are TRBV29-1 and TRBJ1-2; the D is unclear. V was clipped by 4 bases and J by 0 bases, with 6 bases between them. From germline, CDR1 is SQVTM and CDR2 ANQGSEA. The CDR3 runs to 12 residues. CDR3 nucleotides: TGCAGCGTTGTAACTTCTAACTATGGCTACACCTTC. Residues: CSVVTSNYGYTF. Using reference TRBV29-1 and TRBJ1-2 for the parts outside the CDR3, the full variable domain is SAVISQKPSRDICQRGTSLTIQCQVDSQVTMMFWYRQQPGQSLTLIATANQGSEATYESGFVIDKFPISRPNLTFSTLTVSNMSPEDSSIYLCSVVTSNYGYTFGSGTRLTVV.

Ten or more counts support this clonotype. The J gene is TRBJ2-1, the V gene TRBV12-3 or TRBV12-4; 13 positions match TRBD2. The CDR3 has 14 residues. The V gene end was trimmed by 6 bases and the J gene end by 7 bases; junction bases not matched to a gene: 3. In DNA, the CDR3 is TGTGCCAGCAGAGAGACTAGCGGGAGGAATGAGCAGTTCTTC. Amino acid sequence: CASRETSGRNEQFF.

This clonotype was recorded many times. V gene TRBV24-1 combines with J gene TRBJ2-2; possible D gene TRBD2, 5 bases. The CDR3 consists of 14 residues. Germline loops: CDR1 KGHDR, CDR2 SFDVKD. The V end lost 2 bases, the J end lost 7 bases, and 10 bases lay between the germline ends. The CDR3 nucleotides are TGTGCCACCAGTGATTCGATGAGGGTCGGGGAGCTGTTTTTT. Its protein product is CATSDSMRVGELFF.

About this clonotype itself: A much larger clone lies a single base off, so this may be a read error. The rearrangement joins TRBV24-1 to TRBJ2-1; D might be TRBD2 (6 bases). This CDR3 has 16 residues. V was trimmed by 0 bases and J by 6 bases, leaving 14 bases between them. Germline V lookup: CDR1 KGHDR, CDR2 SFDVKD. The CDR3 DNA reads as TGTGCCACCAGTGATTTGCGGGGAGGACCGCGCAATGAGCAGTTCTTC. Protein sequence: CATSDLRGGPRNEQFF.

This rearrangement joins TRBV4-2 to TRBJ2-7, with 9 nucleotides matching TRBD2. This CDR3 is built from 16 residues. The V and J ends lost 4 bases and 0 bases, in that order; junction bases with no gene match: 7. Germline loops: CDR1 LGHNA, CDR2 YNFKEQ. The CDR3: CASSPQRGAYSYEQYF. The DNA of the CDR3 is TGTGCCAGCAGCCCTCAGCGGGGGGCATACTCCTACGAGCAGTACTTC.

This clonotype has a handful of counts. The rearrangement links TRBV20-1 to TRBJ2-7; D ambiguous. Germline-derived CDR1 and CDR2 are DFQATT and SNEGSKA (reference sequence). V shed 3 bases and J shed 3 bases, with 6 bases lying between them. The CDR3 contains 11 residues. This CDR3 reads CSARQNYEQYF. The CDR3, as DNA: TGCAGTGCTAGGCAGAACTACGAGCAGTACTTC.

This clonotype was detected many times. V gene TRBV12-2 combines with J gene TRBJ2-7; TRBD1, the table's D call, was not compared with the DNA. TRBV12-2 corresponds to a pseudogene. The CDR3 loop spans 14 amino acids. The CDR3 DNA sequence: TGTGCAAGTCGCTTACGGACAGCTTCCTACGAGCAGTACTTC. Amino acids: CASRLRTASYEQYF.

The V call is TRBV5-1, the J call TRBJ2-1; 10 bases match TRBD2. Trimming removed 3 bases from V and 6 bases from J; junction bases left unmatched: 6. The CDR3 extends over 15 amino acids. Germline V gene sequence: CDR1 SGHRS, CDR2 YFSETQ. The chain's CDR3 is CASSSSGGAFNEQFF. In DNA form, the CDR3 reads TGCGCCAGCAGCTCCAGCGGGGGGGCCTTCAATGAGCAGTTCTTC.

J is TRBJ1-3 and V is TRBV28, with D unresolved. Trimming stripped 7 bases from V and 0 bases from J, with 10 bases between. The CDR3 runs 14 residues. CDR1 and CDR2 (germline): MDHEN, SYDVKM. CDR3: CASTPSLSGNTIYF. The CDR3 nucleotides read TGTGCCAGCACCCCAAGCCTCTCTGGAAACACCATATATTTT.

In its sample, this clonotype was seen a few times. The genes are TRBV29-1 and TRBJ2-1, with D perhaps TRBD2 (5 bases). Germline loops: CDR1 SQVTM, CDR2 ANQGSEA. The CDR3 runs 14 residues. V lost 3 bases, J lost 0 bases, and 9 bases lay in between. The CDR3 here is CSVDTLGSYNEQFF. The DNA of the CDR3 is TGCAGCGTTGATACACTAGGCTCCTACAATGAGCAGTTCTTC.

This clonotype occurred many times. This chain connects TRBV19 to TRBJ2-7; 8 bases agree with TRBD1. V shed 1 base, J shed 1 base, and the junction held 6 bases outside the gene matches. The CDR3 loop spans 16 amino acids. The germline CDR1 and CDR2 sequences are LNHDA and SQIVND (reference sequence). The CDR3 bases are TGTGCCAGTAGTATAGCCGGGACAGGAGCATCCTACGAGCAGTACTTC. Protein product: CASSIAGTGASYEQYF.

This clonotype was counted many times. This rearrangement joins TRBV20-1 to TRBJ2-3; D is ambiguous. Per the germline V gene, CDR1 is DFQATT and CDR2 is SNEGSKA (reference sequence). This CDR3 has 13 residues. The V end was cut by 6 bases, the J end by 5 bases, with 15 bases between. CDR3 nucleotides: TGCAGTGCAAAGACTCCTTTTGTAGATACGCAGTATTTT. Protein sequence: CSAKTPFVDTQYF.

This clonotype was seen at least ten times. The V call is TRBV12-5, the J call TRBJ2-5, with TRBD2 matching 12 bases. Germline trimming cut 7 bases from V and 1 base from J; bases unmatched to any gene: 10. Germline CDR1 reads LGHNT; CDR2 reads FRNRAP. The CDR3 covers 17 residues. The CDR3 coding sequence is TGTGCTAGTGCCCCCCCGACTAGCGGGAGCTCCCAAGAGACCCAGTACTTC. Protein product: CASAPPTSGSSQETQYF.

There are many counts of this clonotype. A read error may produce the germline difference seen at one junction end. The chain carries TRBV28 and TRBJ2-7; 7 bases map to TRBD2. This CDR3 spans 15 amino acids. Germline values: CDR1 MDHEN, CDR2 SYDVKM. The CDR3 region is CASSLLSGISTFLDF. The CDR3 DNA follows: TGTGCCAGCAGTTTGTTGAGCGGGATCTCGACTTTTTTGGACTTC.